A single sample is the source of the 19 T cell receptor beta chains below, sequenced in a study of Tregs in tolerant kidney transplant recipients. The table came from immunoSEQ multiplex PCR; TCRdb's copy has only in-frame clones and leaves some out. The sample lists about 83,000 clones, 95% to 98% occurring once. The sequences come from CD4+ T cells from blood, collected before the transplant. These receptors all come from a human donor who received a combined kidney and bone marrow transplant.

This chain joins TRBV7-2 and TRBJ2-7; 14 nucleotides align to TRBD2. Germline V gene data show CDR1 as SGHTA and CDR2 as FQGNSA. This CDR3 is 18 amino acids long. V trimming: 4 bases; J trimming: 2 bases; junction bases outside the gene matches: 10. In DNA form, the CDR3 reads TGTGCCAGCAGCTCGACGACTAGCGGGGGGGGTTTCGCCTACGAGCAGTACTTC. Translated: CASSSTTSGGGFAYEQYF.

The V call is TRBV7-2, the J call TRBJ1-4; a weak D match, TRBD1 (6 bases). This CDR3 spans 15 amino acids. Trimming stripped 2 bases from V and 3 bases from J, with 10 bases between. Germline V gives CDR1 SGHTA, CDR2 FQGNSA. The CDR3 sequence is CASSLQGSPNEKLFF. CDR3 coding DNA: TGTGCCAGCAGCTTACAGGGGAGTCCTAATGAAAAACTGTTTTTT.

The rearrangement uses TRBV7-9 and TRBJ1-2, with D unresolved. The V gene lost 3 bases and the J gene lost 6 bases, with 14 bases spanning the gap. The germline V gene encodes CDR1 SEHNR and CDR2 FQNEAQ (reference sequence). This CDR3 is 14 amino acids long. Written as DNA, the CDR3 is TGTGCCAGCAGCTTTTCGGGGAGGTCTGATGGCTACACCTTC. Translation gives CASSFSGRSDGYTF.

The DNA of the CDR3 is TGCGCCAGCAGCCCGGGGTGGAGGGAGACCCAGTACTTC. This encodes CASSPGWRETQYF. The chain recombines TRBV5-1 with TRBJ2-5; a possible D gene is TRBD2 (5 bases). Trimming cost V 4 bases and J 5 bases, with 12 bases left between them. This CDR3 has 13 residues. CDR1 and CDR2 from the germline V gene are SGHRS and YFSETQ.

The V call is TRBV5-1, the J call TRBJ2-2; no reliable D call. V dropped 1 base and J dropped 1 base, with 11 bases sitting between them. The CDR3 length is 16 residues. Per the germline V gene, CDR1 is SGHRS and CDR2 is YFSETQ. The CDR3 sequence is CASSLTGSLNTGELFF. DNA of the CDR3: TGCGCCAGCAGCTTGACTGGTTCCCTGAACACCGGGGAGCTGTTTTTT.

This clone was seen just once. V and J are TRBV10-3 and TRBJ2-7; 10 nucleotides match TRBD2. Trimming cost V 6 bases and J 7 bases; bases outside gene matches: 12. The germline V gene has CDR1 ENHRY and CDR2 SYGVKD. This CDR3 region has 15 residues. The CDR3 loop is CAIRTLAGASWEQYF. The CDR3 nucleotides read TGTGCCATCAGAACGCTAGCGGGAGCATCTTGGGAGCAGTACTTC.

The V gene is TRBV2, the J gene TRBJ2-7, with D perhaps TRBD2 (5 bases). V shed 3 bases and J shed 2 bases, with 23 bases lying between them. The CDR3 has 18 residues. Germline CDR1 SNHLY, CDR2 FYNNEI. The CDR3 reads CASSDPAGLNSQTYEQYF. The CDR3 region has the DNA TGTGCCAGCAGTGACCCTGCGGGCCTTAACAGCCAGACCTACGAGCAGTACTTC.

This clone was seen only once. CDR3 protein: CASSPGLNTQYF. CDR3 nucleotides: TGTGCCAGCAGCCCGGGACTAAATACGCAGTATTTT. This chain joins TRBV7-2 and TRBJ2-3; 7 nucleotides match TRBD2. CDR1 and CDR2 (germline): SGHTA, FQGNSA. The V gene end was trimmed by 5 bases and the J gene end by 7 bases; junction bases not matched to a gene: 3. The CDR3 runs to 12 residues.

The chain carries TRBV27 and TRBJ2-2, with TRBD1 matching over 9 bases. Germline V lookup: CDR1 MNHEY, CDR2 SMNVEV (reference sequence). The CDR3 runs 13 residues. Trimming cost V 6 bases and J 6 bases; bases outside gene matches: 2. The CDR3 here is CASRNRGPGELFF. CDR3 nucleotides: TGTGCCAGCAGAAACAGGGGGCCCGGGGAGCTGTTTTTT.

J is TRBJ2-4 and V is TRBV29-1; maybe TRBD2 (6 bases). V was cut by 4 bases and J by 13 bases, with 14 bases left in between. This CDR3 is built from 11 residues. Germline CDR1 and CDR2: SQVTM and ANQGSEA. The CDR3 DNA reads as TGCAGCGTTGGGCCGGGGGTAGGCCAGTACTTC. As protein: CSVGPGVGQYF.

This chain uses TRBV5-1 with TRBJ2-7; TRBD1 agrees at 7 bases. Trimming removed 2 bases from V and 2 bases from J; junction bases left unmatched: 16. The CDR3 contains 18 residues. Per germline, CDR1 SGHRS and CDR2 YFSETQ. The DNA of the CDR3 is TGCGCCAGCAGCTTAAGACAGGGTTCGATCTTAGGGCCCTACGAGCAGTACTTC. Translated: CASSLRQGSILGPYEQYF.

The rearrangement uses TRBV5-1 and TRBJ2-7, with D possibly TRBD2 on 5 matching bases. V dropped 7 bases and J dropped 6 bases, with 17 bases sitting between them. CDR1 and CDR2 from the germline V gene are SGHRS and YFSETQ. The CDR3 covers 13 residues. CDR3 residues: CASRISDPSEQYF. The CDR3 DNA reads TGCGCCAGCCGTATTAGCGACCCCAGCGAGCAGTACTTC.

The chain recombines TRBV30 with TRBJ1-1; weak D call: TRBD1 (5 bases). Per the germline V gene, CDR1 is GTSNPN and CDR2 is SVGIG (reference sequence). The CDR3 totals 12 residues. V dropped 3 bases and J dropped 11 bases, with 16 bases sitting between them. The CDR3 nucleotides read TGTGCCTGGAGCGGGGGACGGGCTGGGGCTTTCTTT. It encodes CAWSGGRAGAFF.

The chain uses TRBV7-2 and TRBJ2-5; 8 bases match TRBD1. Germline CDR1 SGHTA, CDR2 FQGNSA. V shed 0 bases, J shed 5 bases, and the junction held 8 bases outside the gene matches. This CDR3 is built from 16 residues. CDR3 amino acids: CASSLATAGGGETQYF. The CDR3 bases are TGTGCCAGCAGCTTAGCCACCGCAGGGGGCGGTGAGACCCAGTACTTC.

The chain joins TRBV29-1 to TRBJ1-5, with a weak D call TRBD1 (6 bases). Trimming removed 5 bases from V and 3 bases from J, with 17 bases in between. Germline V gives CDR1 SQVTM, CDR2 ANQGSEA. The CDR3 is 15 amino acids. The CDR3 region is CSVQITGQSNQPQHF. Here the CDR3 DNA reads TGCAGCGTTCAAATAACCGGACAGTCCAATCAGCCCCAGCATTTT.

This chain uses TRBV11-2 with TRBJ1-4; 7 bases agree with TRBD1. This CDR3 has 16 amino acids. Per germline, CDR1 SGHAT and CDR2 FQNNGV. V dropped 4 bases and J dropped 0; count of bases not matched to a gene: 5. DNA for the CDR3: TGTGCCAGCAGCTATAACAGGGGAGCAACTAATGAAAAACTGTTTTTT. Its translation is CASSYNRGATNEKLFF.

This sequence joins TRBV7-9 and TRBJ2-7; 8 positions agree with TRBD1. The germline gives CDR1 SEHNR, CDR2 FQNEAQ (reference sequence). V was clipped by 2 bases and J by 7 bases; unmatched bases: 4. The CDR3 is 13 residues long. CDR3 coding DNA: TGTGCCAGCAGCTTACAGGGGGCGGGTGAGCAGTACTTC. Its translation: CASSLQGAGEQYF.

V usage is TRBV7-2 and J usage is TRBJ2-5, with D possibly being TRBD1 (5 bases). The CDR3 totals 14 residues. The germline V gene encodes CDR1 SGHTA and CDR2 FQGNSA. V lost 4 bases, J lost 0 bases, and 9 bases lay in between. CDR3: CASSSNRYQETQYF. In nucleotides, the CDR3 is TGTGCCAGCAGCTCAAACAGGTACCAAGAGACCCAGTACTTC.

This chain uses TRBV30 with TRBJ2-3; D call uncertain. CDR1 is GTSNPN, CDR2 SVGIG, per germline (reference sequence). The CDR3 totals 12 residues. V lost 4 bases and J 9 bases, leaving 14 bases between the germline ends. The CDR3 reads CAWTLSTRTQYF. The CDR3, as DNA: TGTGCCTGGACTCTTTCGACACGGACGCAGTATTTT. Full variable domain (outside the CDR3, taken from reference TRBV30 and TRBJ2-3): SQTIHQWPATLVQPVGSPLSLECTVEGTSNPNLYWYRQAAGRGLQLLFYSVGIGQISSEVPQNLSASRPQDRQFILSSKKLLLSDSGFYLCAWTLSTRTQYFGPGTRLTVL.